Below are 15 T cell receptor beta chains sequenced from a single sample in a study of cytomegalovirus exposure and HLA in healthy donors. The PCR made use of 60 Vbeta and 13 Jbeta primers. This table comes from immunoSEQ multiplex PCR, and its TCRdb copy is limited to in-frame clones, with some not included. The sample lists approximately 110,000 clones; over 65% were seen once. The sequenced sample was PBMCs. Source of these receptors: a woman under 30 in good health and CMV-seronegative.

CDR3 coding DNA: TGTGCCAGCAGTGAGAGGGCGGGAGGAGGGTGGGTCCAAGAGACCCAGTACTTC. This sequence encodes CASSERAGGGWVQETQYF. V usage is TRBV6-1 and J usage is TRBJ2-5; 8 bases line up with TRBD2. Trimming at V came to 3 bases and at J to 1 base, leaving 13 bases not matched to a gene. CDR1 is MNHNS and CDR2 is SASEGT in the germline V gene. The CDR3 totals 18 residues.

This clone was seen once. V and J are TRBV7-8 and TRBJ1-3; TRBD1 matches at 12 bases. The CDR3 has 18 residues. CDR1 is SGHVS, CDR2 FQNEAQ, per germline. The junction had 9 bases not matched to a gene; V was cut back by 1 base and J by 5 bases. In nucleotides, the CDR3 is TGTGCCAGCAGCTTAGGCGGGACAGGGGGCGTAGGAAGAAACACCATATATTTT. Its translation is CASSLGGTGGVGRNTIYF.

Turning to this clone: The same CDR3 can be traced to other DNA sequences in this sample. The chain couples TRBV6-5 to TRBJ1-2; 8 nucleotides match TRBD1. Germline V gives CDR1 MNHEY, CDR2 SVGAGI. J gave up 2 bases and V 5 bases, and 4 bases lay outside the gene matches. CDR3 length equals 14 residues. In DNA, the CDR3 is TGTGCCAGCAGTCGACAGGGGAGGAACTATGGCTACACCTTC. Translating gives CASSRQGRNYGYTF.

DNA for the CDR3: TGTGCCAGCAGCTCGCAAAGAGCGGGGTTAGGACCCCCTCCCTACGAGCAGTACGTC. Protein: CASSSQRAGLGPPPYEQYV. This rearrangement joins TRBV7-2 to TRBJ2-7; 7 positions match TRBD2. Germline loops: CDR1 SGHTA, CDR2 FQGNSA. The CDR3 runs 19 residues. With 4 bases clipped from V and 2 bases from J, the junction kept 20 bases outside the gene matches.

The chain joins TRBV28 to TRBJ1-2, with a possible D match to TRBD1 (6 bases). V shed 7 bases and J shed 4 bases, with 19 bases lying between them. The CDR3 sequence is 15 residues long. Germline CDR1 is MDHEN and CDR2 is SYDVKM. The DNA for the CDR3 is TGTGCCAGCACTTTTGGAGGACTCAGGGGCTATGGCTACACCTTC. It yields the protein CASTFGGLRGYGYTF.

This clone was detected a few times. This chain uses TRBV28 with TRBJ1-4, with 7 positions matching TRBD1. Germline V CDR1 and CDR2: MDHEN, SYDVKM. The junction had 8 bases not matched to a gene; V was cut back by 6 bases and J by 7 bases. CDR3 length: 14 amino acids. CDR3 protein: CASRAQGLGEKLFF. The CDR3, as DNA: TGTGCCAGCAGGGCACAGGGGTTAGGTGAAAAACTGTTTTTT.

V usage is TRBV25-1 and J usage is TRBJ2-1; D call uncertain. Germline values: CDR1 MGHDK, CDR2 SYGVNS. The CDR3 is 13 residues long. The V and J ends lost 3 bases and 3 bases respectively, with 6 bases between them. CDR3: CASSDGIYNEQFF. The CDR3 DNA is TGTGCCAGCAGTGATGGCATCTACAATGAGCAGTTCTTC.

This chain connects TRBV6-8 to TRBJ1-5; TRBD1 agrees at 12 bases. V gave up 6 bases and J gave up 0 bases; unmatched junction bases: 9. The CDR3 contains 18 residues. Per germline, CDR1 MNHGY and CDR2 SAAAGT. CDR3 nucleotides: TGTGCCAGCAGACTGGGACAGGGGGCGGACTATAGCAATCAGCCCCAGCATTTT. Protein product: CASRLGQGADYSNQPQHF.

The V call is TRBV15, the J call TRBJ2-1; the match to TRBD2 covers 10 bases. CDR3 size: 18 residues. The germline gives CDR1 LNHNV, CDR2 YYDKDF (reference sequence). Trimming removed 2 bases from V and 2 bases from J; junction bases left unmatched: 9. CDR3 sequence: CATSRSPSGSWTYNEQFF. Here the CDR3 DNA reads TGTGCCACCAGCAGATCTCCTAGCGGGAGTTGGACCTACAATGAGCAGTTCTTC.

The CDR3 protein is CASSLLGTGRNEQFF. The CDR3 DNA reads as TGTGCCAGCAGTTTACTGGGGACAGGACGGAATGAGCAGTTCTTC. The J gene is TRBJ2-1, the V gene TRBV28; 8 bases map to TRBD1. The V and J ends lost 2 bases and 7 bases, in that order; junction bases with no gene match: 7. Germline V gene sequence: CDR1 MDHEN, CDR2 SYDVKM. The CDR3 spans 15 residues.

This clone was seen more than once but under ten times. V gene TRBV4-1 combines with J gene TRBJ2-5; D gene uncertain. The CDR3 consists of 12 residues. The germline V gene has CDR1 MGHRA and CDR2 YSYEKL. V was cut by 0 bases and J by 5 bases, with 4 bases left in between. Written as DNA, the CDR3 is TGCGCCAGCAGCCAAGATCGGGAGACCCAGTACTTC. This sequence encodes CASSQDRETQYF.

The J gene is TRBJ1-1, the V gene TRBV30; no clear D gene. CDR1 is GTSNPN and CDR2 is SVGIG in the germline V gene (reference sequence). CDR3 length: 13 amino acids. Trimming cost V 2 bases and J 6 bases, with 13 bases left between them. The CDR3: CAWSLYSFAEAFF. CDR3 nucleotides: TGTGCCTGGAGTTTATATAGTTTCGCTGAAGCTTTCTTT.

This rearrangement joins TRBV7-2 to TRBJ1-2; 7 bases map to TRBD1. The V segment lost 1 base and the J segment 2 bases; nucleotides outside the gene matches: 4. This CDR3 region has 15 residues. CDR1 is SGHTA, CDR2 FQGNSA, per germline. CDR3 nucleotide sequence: TGTGCCAGCAGCTTAGGCAGGGGGTTAAACTATGGCTACACCTTC. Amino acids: CASSLGRGLNYGYTF.

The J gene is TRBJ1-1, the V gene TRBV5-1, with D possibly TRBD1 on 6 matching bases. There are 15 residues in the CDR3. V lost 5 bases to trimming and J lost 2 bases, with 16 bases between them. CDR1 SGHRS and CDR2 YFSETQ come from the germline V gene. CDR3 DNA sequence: TGCGCCAGCAGTTATTCCGGACAGTCTAACACTGAAGCTTTCTTT. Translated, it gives CASSYSGQSNTEAFF. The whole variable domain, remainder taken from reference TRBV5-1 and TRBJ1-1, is KAGVTQTPRYLIKTRGQQVTLSCSPISGHRSVSWYQQTPGQGLQFLFEYFSETQRNKGNFPGRFSGRQFSNSRSEMNVSTLELGDSALYLCASSYSGQSNTEAFFGQGTRLTVV.

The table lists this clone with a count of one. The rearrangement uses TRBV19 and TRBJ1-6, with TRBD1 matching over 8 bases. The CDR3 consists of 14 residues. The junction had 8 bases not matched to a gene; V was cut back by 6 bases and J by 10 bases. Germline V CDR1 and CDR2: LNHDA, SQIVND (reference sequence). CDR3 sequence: CASRTDRESSPLHF. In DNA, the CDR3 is TGTGCCAGTAGGACGGACAGGGAGAGCTCACCCCTCCACTTT.